This record concerns one T cell receptor beta chain sequence. This clonotype was seen more than once but under ten times. Its antigen target is currently unknown. No per-base quality is available; no much larger clone lies one base away. The method was 5' RACE. Sequenced using a NextSeq 500. To correct for sequencing error and PCR bias, the TCR library protocol tagged individual cDNA molecules with unique molecular identifiers. Sequencing covered both TCR alpha and beta chains, and within each sample the abundances of alpha and beta sequences were tightly co-correlated. For the original study's pipeline: Decombinator V4 was used to annotate TCR sequences for V gene, J gene and CDR3. TCRs were defined as expanded if a significant change between any two time points was detected under a Poisson model with p below 0.0001. TCR abundances were normalised to the total number of TCRs sequenced per sample and expressed as counts per million. MAIT TCRs were defined by TRAV1-2 paired with TRAJ12, TRAJ20 or TRAJ33, and iNKT TCRs by TRAV10 paired with TRAJ18. VDJdb, accessed 1 November 2021, was searched for CMV, EBV and SARS-CoV-2 annotated TCRs, with TCRs annotated for multiple antigens excluded. TCRdb reworked the public reads: Q25 trimming with fastp, MiXCR clone assembly, productive beta chains retained. Identical CDR3 proteins give one entry, which carries the most common genes and DNA. These V and J calls rely on TCRdb rather than the paper's analysis. Recorded for this sample are roughly 120,000 distinct CDR3 sequences; 10% to 15% of them occurred a single time. The ten largest clones add up to less than 4.5% of the sample.

These data are taken from a study of early T cells in non-severe SARS-CoV-2 infection (dated by TCRdb to the early 2020s). Notes on the research overall: Bulk RNA from unsorted whole blood was used for TCR sequencing, so alpha and beta chains could not be paired.

The germline V gene (reference sequence) supplies CDR1 SEHNR and CDR2 FQNEAQ. The cysteine opens and the phenylalanine closes a CDR3 of 13 amino acids. The CDR3 DNA has 39 bases and is translated from base 1. The junction carries 9 bases between V and J, which are trimmed by 2 bases and 5 bases respectively. Study-level results and caveats: VDJdb matching was skewed toward anti-spike CD8 responses and likely underestimated virus-specific expansions, missing private and CD4 specificities.

The study was a case-control design nested within a healthcare worker cohort in London, UK, with weekly nasopharyngeal swab PCR tests and blood sampling. Between 23 and 31 March 2020, the week of the UK lockdown, healthcare workers were enrolled and then followed up weekly for as long as 16 weeks. This sample comprised whole blood, obtained at baseline. The sequence is built from TRBV7-9 and TRBJ2-5, with no reliable assignment of the D segment. The TCR sequence derives from an adult who was a healthcare worker with PCR-confirmed SARS-CoV-2 infection or an uninfected control (not recorded which). Here is the DNA: TGTGCCAGCAGCTTATCCTCTTTGGAGACCCAGTACTTC. This gives the protein CASSLSSLETQYF.